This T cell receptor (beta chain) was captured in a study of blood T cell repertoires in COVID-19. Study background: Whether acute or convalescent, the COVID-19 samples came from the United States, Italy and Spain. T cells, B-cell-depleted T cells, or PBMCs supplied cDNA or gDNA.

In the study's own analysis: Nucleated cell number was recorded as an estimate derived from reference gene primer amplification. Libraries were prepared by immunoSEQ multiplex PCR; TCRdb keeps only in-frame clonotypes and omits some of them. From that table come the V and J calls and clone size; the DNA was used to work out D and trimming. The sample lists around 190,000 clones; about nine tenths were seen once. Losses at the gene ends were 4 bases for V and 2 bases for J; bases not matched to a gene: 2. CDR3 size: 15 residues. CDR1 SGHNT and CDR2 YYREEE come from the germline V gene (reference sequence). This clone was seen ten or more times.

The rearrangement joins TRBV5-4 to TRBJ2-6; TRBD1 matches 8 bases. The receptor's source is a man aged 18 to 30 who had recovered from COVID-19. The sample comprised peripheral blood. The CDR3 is CASSPTGAGANVLTF. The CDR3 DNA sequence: TGTGCCAGCAGCCCGACAGGGGCTGGGGCCAACGTCCTGACTTTC.